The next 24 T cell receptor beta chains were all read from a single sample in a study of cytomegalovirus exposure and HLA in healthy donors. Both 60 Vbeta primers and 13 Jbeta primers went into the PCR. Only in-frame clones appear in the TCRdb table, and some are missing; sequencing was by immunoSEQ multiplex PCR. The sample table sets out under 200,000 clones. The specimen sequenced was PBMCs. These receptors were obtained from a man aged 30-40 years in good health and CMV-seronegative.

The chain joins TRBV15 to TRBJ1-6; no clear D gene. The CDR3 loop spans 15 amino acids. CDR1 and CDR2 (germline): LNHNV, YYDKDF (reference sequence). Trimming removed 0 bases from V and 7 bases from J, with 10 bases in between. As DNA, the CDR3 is TGTGCCACCAGCAGAGACGGGGTAGGGAATTCACCCCTCCACTTT. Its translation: CATSRDGVGNSPLHF.

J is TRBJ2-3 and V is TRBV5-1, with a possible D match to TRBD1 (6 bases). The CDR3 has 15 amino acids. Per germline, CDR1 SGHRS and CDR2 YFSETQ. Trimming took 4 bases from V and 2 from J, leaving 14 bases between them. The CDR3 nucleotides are TGCGCCAGCAGCCTTGCCCAGGGGTTCACAGATACGCAGTATTTT. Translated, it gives CASSLAQGFTDTQYF.

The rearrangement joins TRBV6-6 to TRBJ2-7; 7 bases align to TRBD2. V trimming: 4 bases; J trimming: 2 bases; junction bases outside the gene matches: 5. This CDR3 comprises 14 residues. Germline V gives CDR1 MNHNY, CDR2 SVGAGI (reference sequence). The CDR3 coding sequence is TGTGCCAGCAGTTGGAGCGGGGCCACCTACGAGCAGTACTTC. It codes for CASSWSGATYEQYF.

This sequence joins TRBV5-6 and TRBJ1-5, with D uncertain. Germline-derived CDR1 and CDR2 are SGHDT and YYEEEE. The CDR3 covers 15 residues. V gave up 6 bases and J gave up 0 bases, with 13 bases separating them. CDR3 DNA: TGTGCCAGCAACCTCCGGGGTTATAGCAATCAGCCCCAGCATTTT. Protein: CASNLRGYSNQPQHF.

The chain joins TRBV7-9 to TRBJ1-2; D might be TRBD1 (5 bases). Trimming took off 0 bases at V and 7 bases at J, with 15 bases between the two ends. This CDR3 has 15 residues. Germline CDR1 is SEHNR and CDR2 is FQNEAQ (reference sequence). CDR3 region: CASSLAQSGIGGYTF. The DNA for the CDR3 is TGTGCCAGCAGCTTAGCCCAGTCAGGGATCGGTGGCTACACCTTC.

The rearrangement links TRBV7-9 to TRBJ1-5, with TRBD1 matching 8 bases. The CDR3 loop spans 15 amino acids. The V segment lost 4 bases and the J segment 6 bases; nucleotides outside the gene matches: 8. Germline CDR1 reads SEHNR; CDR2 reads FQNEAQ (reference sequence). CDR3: CASSSQDRVGQPQHF. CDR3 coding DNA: TGTGCCAGCAGCTCCCAGGACAGGGTTGGTCAGCCCCAGCATTTT.

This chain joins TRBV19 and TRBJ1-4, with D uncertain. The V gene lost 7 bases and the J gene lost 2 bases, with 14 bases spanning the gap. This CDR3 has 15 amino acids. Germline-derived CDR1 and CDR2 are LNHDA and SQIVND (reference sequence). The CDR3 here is CASTRTVVTNEKLFF. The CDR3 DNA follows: TGTGCCAGTACCAGAACAGTGGTTACTAATGAAAAACTGTTTTTT.

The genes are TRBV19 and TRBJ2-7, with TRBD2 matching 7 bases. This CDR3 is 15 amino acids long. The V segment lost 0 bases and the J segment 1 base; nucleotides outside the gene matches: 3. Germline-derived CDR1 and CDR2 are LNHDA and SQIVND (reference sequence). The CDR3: CASSIEAGVSYEQYF. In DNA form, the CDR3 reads TGTGCCAGTAGTATAGAGGCGGGAGTGTCCTACGAGCAGTACTTC.

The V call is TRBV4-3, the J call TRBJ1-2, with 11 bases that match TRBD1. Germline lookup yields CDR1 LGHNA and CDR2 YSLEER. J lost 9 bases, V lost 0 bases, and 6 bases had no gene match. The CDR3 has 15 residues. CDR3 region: CASSQDRGQGVSYTF. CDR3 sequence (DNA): TGCGCCAGCAGCCAAGATCGGGGACAGGGGGTGAGCTACACCTTC.

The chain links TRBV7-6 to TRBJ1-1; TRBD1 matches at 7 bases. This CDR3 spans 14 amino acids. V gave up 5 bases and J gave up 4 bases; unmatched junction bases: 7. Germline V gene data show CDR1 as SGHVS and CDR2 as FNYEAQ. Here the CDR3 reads CASSVRTGSTEAFF. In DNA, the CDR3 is TGTGCCAGCAGCGTGAGGACAGGTTCCACTGAAGCTTTCTTT.

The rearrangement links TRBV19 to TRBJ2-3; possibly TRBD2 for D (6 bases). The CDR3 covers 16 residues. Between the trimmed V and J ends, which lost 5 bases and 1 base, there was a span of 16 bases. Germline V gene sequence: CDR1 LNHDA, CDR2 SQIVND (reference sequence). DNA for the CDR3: TGTGCCAGTAGTGTCCGGGGACTCCCTGGCACAGATACGCAGTATTTT. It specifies CASSVRGLPGTDTQYF.

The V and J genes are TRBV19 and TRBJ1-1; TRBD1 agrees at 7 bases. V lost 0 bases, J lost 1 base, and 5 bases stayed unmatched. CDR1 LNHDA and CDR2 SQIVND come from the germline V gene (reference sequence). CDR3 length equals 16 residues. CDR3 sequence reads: CASSIDLGTENTEAFF. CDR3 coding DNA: TGTGCCAGTAGTATAGACTTAGGGACAGAGAACACTGAAGCTTTCTTT. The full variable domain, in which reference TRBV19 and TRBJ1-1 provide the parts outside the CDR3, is DGGITQSPKYLFRKEGQNVTLSCEQNLNHDAMYWYRQDPGQGLRLIYYSQIVNDFQKGDIAEGYSVSREKKESFPLTVTSAQKNPTAFYLCASSIDLGTENTEAFFGQGTRLTVV.

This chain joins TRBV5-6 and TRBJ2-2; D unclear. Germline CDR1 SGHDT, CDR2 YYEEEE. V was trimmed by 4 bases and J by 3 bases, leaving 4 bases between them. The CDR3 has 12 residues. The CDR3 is CASSQYTGELFF. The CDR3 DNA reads TGTGCCAGCAGCCAGTACACCGGGGAGCTGTTTTTT.

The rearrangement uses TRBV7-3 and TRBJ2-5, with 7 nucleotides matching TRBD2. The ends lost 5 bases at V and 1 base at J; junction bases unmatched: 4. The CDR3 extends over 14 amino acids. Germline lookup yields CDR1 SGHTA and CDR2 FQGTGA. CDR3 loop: CASSVGGPQETQYF. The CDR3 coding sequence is TGTGCCAGCAGCGTGGGAGGGCCCCAAGAGACCCAGTACTTC.

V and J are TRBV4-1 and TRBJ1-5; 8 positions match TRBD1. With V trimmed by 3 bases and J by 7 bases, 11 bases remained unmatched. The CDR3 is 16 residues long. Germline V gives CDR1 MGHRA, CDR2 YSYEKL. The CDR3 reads CASSQVTGHRGQPQHF. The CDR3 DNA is TGCGCCAGCAGCCAGGTGACGGGTCACAGGGGGCAGCCCCAGCATTTT.

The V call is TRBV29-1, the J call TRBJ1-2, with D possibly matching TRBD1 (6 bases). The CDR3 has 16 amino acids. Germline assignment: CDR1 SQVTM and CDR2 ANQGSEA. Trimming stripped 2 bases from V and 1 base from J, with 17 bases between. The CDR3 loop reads CSVELGQGNINYGYTF. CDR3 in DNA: TGCAGCGTTGAACTAGGGCAGGGGAATATTAACTATGGCTACACCTTC.

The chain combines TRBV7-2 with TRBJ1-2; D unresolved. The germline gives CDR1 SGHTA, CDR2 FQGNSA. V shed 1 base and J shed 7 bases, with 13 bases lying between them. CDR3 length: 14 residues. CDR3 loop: CASSLGEGMGGYTF. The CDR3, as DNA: TGTGCCAGCAGCTTAGGGGAGGGAATGGGTGGCTACACCTTC.

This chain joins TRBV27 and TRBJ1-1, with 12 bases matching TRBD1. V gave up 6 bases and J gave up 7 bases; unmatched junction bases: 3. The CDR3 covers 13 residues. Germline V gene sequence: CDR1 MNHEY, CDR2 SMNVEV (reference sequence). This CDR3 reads CASSRDRGLEAFF. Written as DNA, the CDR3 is TGTGCCAGCAGCCGGGACAGGGGGCTTGAAGCTTTCTTT.

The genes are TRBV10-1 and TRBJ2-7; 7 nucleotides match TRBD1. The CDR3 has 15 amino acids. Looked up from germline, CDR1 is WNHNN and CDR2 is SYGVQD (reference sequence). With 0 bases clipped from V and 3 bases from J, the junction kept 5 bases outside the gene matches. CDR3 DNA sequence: TGCGCCAGCAGTGAGTCGCCAGGGGGACACTACGAGCAGTACTTC. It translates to CASSESPGGHYEQYF.

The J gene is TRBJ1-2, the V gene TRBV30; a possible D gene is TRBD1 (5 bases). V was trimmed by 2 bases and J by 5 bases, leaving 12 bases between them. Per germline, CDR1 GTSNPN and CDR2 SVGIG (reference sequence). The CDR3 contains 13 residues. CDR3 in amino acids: CAWSPMGGYGYTF. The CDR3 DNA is TGTGCCTGGAGTCCCATGGGGGGATATGGCTACACCTTC.

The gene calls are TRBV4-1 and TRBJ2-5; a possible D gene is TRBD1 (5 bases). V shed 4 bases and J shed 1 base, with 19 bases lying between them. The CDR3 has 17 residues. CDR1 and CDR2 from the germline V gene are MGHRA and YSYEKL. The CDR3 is CASSPLHAQAGQETQYF. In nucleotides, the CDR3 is TGCGCCAGCAGCCCCCTACACGCACAGGCCGGCCAAGAGACCCAGTACTTC.

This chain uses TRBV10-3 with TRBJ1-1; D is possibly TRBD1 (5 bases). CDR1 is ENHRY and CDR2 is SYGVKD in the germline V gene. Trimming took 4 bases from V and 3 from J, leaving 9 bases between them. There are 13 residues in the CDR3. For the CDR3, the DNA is TGTGCCATCAGTGCGGGAGGGGACACTGAAGCTTTCTTT. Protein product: CAISAGGDTEAFF.

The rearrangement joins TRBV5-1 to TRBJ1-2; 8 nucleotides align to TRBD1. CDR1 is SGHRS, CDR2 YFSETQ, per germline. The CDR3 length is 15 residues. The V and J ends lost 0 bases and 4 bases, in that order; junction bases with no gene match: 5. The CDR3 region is CASSLAGTGAYGYTF. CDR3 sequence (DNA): TGCGCCAGCAGCTTGGCCGGGACAGGAGCCTATGGCTACACCTTC.

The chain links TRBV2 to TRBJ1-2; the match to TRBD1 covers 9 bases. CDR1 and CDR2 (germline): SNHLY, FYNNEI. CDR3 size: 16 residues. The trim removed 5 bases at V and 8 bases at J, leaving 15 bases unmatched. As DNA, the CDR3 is TGTGCCAGCAGTTTATCCCCGGGACAGGGATTAGGAGGCTACACCTTC. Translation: CASSLSPGQGLGGYTF.